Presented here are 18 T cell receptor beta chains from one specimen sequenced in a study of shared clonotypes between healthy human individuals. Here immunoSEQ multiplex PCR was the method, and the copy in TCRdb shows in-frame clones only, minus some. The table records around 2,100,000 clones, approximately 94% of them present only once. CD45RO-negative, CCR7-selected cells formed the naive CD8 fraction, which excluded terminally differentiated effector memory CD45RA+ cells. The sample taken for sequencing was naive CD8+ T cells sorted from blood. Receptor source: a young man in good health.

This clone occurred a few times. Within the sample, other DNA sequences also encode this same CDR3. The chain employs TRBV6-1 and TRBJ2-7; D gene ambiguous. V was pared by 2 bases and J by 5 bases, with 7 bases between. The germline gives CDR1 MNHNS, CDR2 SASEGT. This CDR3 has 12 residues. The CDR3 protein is CASSELGNEQYF. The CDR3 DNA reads TGTGCCAGCAGTGAACTTGGGAACGAGCAGTACTTC.

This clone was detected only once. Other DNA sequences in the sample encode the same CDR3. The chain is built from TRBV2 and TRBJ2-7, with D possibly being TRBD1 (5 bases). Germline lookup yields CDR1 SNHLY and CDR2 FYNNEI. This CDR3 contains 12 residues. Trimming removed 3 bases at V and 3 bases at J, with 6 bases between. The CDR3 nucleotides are TGTGCCAGCAGTGACCAGGGCTACGAGCAGTACTTC. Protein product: CASSDQGYEQYF.

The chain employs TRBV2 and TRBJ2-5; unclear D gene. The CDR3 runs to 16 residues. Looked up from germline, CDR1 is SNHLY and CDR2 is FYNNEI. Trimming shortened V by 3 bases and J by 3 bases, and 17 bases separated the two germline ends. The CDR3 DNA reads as TGTGCCAGCAGTGATCGTGGGCAGATTTATGAAGAGACCCAGTACTTC. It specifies CASSDRGQIYEETQYF.

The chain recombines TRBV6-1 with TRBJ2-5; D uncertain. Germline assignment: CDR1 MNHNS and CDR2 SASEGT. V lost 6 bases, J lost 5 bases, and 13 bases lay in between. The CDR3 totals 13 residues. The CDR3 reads CASSEWGRETQYF. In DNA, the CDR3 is TGTGCCAGCAGCGAATGGGGAAGGGAGACCCAGTACTTC.

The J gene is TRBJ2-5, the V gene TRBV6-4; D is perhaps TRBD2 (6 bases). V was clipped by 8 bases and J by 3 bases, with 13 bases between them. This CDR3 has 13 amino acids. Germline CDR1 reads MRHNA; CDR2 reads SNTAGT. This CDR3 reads CASPGEAEETQYF. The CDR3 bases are TGTGCCAGCCCGGGAGAAGCCGAAGAGACCCAGTACTTC.

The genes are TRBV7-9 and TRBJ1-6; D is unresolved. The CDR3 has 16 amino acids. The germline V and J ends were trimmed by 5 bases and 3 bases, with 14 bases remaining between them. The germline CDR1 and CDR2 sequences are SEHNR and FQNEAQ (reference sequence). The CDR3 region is CASSLIGQLYNSPLHF. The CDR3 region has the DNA TGTGCCAGCAGCCTAATTGGTCAGCTCTATAATTCACCCCTCCACTTT.

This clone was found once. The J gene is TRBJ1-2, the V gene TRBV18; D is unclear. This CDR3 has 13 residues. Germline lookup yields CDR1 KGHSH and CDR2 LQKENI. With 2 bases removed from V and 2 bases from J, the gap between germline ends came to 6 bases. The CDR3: CASSPDGNYGYTF. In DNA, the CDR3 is TGTGCCAGCTCACCAGACGGAAACTATGGCTACACCTTC. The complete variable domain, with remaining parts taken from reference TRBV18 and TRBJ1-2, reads NAGVMQNPRHLVRRRGQEARLRCSPMKGHSHVYWYRQLPEEGLKFMVYLQKENIIDESGMPKERFSAEFPKEGPSILRIQQVVRGDSAAYFCASSPDGNYGYTFGSGTRLTVV.

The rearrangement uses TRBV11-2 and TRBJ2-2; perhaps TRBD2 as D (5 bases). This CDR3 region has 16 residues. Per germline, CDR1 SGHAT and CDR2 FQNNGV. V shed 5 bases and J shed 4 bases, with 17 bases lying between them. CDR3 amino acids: CASSPSVEGSTGELFF. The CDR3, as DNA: TGTGCCAGCAGCCCCAGCGTCGAGGGATCCACCGGGGAGCTGTTTTTT.

CDR3 region: CASSSSGENEQFF. As DNA, the CDR3 is TGTGCCAGCAGCTCCTCGGGGGAGAATGAGCAGTTCTTC. The V call is TRBV11-2, the J call TRBJ2-1, with D possibly matching TRBD2 (6 bases). The CDR3 length is 13 residues. V was cut by 4 bases and J by 7 bases, with 11 bases left in between. Germline values: CDR1 SGHAT, CDR2 FQNNGV.

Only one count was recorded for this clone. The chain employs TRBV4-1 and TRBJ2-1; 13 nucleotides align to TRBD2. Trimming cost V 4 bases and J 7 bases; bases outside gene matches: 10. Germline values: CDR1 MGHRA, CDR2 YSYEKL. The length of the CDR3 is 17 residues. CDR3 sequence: CASSPPTGTSGNNEQFF. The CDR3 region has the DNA TGCGCCAGCAGCCCACCAACCGGGACTAGCGGGAATAATGAGCAGTTCTTC.

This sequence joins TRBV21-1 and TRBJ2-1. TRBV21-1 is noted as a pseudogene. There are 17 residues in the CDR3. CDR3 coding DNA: TGTGCCAGCAGCAAAGGGATCGGCTTACTCTCCTACAATGAGCAGTTCTTC. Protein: CASSKGIGLLSYNEQFF.

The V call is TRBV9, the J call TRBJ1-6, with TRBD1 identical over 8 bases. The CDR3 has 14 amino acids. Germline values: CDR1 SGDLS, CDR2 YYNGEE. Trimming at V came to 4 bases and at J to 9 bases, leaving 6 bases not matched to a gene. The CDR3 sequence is CASSPGQGGSPLHF. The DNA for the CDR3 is TGTGCCAGCAGCCCCGGACAGGGCGGTTCACCCCTCCACTTT.

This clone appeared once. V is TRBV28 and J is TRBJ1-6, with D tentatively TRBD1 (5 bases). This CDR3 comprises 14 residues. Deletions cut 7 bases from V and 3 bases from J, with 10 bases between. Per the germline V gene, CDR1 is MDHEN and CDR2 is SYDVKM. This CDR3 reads CASTITGYNSPLHF. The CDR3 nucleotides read TGTGCCAGCACGATTACAGGCTATAATTCACCCCTCCACTTT. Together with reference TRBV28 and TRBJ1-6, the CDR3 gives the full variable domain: DVKVTQSSRYLVKRTGEKVFLECVQDMDHENMFWYRQDPGLGLRLIYFSYDVKMKEKGDIPEGYSVSREKKERFSLILESASTNQTSMYLCASTITGYNSPLHFGNGTRLTVT.

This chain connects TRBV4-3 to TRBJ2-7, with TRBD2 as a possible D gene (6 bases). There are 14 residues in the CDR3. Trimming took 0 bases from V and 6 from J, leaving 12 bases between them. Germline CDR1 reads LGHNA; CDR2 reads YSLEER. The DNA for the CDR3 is TGCGCCAGCAGCCAAGATACGGGAGCGATCGAGCAGTACTTC. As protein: CASSQDTGAIEQYF.

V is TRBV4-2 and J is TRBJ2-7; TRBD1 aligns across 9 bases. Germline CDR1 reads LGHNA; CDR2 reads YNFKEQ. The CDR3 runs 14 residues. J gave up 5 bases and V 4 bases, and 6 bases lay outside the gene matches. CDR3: CASSPRDRAHEQYF. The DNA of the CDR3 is TGTGCCAGCAGCCCGCGGGACAGGGCCCACGAGCAGTACTTC.

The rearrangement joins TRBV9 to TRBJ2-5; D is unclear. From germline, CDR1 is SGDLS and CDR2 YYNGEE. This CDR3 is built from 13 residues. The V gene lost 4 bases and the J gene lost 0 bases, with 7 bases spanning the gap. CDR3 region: CASSPSYQETQYF. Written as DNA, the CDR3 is TGTGCCAGCAGCCCCTCGTACCAAGAGACCCAGTACTTC.

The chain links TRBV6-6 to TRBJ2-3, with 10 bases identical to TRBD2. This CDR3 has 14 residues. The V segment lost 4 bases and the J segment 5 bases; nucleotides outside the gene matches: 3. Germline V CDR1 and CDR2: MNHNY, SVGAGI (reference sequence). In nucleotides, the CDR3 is TGTGCCAGCAGTTTGGCTAGCGGGGGAGATACGCAGTATTTT. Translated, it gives CASSLASGGDTQYF.

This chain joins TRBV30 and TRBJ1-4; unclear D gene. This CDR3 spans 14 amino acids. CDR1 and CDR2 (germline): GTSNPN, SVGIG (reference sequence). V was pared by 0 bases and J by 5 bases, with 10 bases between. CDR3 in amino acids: CAWSVASANEKLFF. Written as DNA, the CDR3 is TGTGCCTGGAGTGTTGCGTCGGCCAATGAAAAACTGTTTTTT.